The 18 T cell receptor beta chains below all came from one sample that was sequenced in a study of stem cell transplantation in POMP-related autoinflammatory disease. Using immunoSEQ multiplex PCR, the repertoire was profiled, and TCRdb retains in-frame clones only, with some absent. The sample lists about 68,000 clones, around 90% occurring once. The sequences come from CD4+ T cells from PBMCs, collected after stem cell transplantation. These receptors came from a human patient with POMP-related autoinflammation and immune dysregulation (PRAID). Some of these T cells may belong to the graft donor.

The V and J genes are TRBV6-1 and TRBJ1-5, with 7 positions matching TRBD1. The CDR3 runs to 14 residues. The V gene's germline CDR1 is MNHNS and CDR2 SASEGT. V shed 1 base, J shed 11 bases, and the junction held 8 bases outside the gene matches. CDR3 DNA: TGTGCCAGCAGTGAAGAGGGAGGGGGCGAAGCCCAGCATTTT. Its translation: CASSEEGGGEAQHF.

The chain employs TRBV25-1 and TRBJ1-1; D is ambiguous. With 1 base removed from V and 1 base from J, the gap between germline ends came to 10 bases. Germline V gene lookup returns CDR1 MGHDK and CDR2 SYGVNS. The CDR3 length is 15 residues. The CDR3 bases are TGTGCCAGCAGTGAATCGGGCTCCTGGAACACTGAAGCTTTCTTT. The encoded protein is CASSESGSWNTEAFF.

This clone was seen only once. Other DNA sequences within the sample encode an identical CDR3. The chain carries TRBV3-1 (or the pseudogene TRBV3-2) and TRBJ2-7, with D uncertain. With 1 base removed from V and 3 bases from J, the gap between germline ends came to 10 bases. CDR3 length equals 14 residues. CDR1 and CDR2 (germline): LGHDT, YNNKEL (reference sequence). The CDR3 loop is CASSQVGGSYEQYF. The CDR3 region has the DNA TGTGCCAGCAGCCAAGTAGGTGGCAGCTACGAGCAGTACTTC.

In its sample, this clone was seen a few times. The V call is TRBV24-1, the J call TRBJ2-6; tentative D call: TRBD2 (5 bases). The germline V gene has CDR1 KGHDR and CDR2 SFDVKD. The length of the CDR3 is 16 residues. The V end lost 10 bases, the J end lost 0 bases, and 15 bases lay between the germline ends. The CDR3 loop reads CATGSSQSSGANVLTF. The DNA of the CDR3 is TGTGCCACAGGGAGTTCTCAGTCCTCTGGGGCCAACGTCCTGACTTTC.

The rearrangement uses TRBV28 and TRBJ2-7, with D possibly matching TRBD2 (7 bases). Germline V gene sequence: CDR1 MDHEN, CDR2 SYDVKM. V dropped 6 bases and J dropped 2 bases, with 17 bases sitting between them. The CDR3 is 15 residues long. The CDR3 loop reads CASSLGGAHPYEQYV. In DNA form, the CDR3 reads TGTGCCAGCAGCCTGGGGGGGGCGCATCCCTACGAGCAGTACGTC.

The chain has TRBV25-1 and TRBJ1-4, with 7 bases that match TRBD1. V gave up 5 bases and J gave up 5 bases; unmatched junction bases: 8. This CDR3 has 15 amino acids. In germline, CDR1 is MGHDK, CDR2 SYGVNS. The CDR3 is CASSSPGQPNEKLFF. CDR3 nucleotides: TGTGCCAGCAGTTCCCCGGGACAGCCGAATGAAAAACTGTTTTTT. Filled out from reference TRBV25-1 and TRBJ1-4, the complete variable domain reads EADIYQTPRYLVIGTGKKITLECSQTMGHDKMYWYQQDPGMELHLIHYSYGVNSTEKGDLSSESTVSRIRTEHFPLTLESARPSHTSQYLCASSSPGQPNEKLFFGSGTQLSVL.

The gene calls are TRBV30 and TRBJ2-7, with 9 bases identical to TRBD1. The CDR3 has 12 amino acids. Trimming at V came to 5 bases and at J to 1 base, leaving 0 bases not matched to a gene. Germline loops: CDR1 GTSNPN, CDR2 SVGIG (reference sequence). The CDR3 is CAWGQGSYEQYF. DNA for the CDR3: TGTGCCTGGGGACAGGGGTCCTACGAGCAGTACTTC.

The chain employs TRBV5-1 and TRBJ1-3, with D maybe TRBD1 (6 bases). The CDR3 spans 15 residues. V was cut by 1 base and J by 4 bases, with 12 bases left in between. Germline CDR1 SGHRS, CDR2 YFSETQ. In DNA, the CDR3 is TGCGCCAGCAGCTTGTTAGGGACACCGGGAAACACCATATATTTT. This encodes CASSLLGTPGNTIYF.

The chain joins TRBV19 to TRBJ2-3, with 9 bases lining up with TRBD1. The length of the CDR3 is 16 residues. CDR1 and CDR2 (germline): LNHDA, SQIVND (reference sequence). V dropped 0 bases and J dropped 5; count of bases not matched to a gene: 6. The CDR3: CASSIDPTGGRDTQYF. CDR3 coding DNA: TGTGCCAGTAGTATAGACCCTACAGGGGGCAGAGATACGCAGTATTTT.

The chain employs TRBV19 and TRBJ1-4, with D possibly being TRBD1 (5 bases). Trimming left V 7 bases short and J 8 bases short, with 20 bases between. Germline V gene lookup returns CDR1 LNHDA and CDR2 SQIVND (reference sequence). The CDR3 extends over 15 amino acids. CDR3 protein: CASTRSGPRVEKLFF. The CDR3 bases are TGTGCCAGTACCAGATCCGGGCCCAGGGTGGAAAAACTGTTTTTT.

V is TRBV9 and J is TRBJ2-7; 7 bases line up with TRBD1. V shed 0 bases and J 3 bases; nucleotides not matched to a gene: 9. CDR1 SGDLS and CDR2 YYNGEE come from the germline V gene. There are 16 residues in the CDR3. The CDR3 DNA follows: TGTGCCAGCAGCGTAGCGCCCCGACAGGGTATCTACGAGCAGTACTTC. Its protein product is CASSVAPRQGIYEQYF.

The rearrangement uses TRBV19 and TRBJ1-2; D gene uncertain. With 7 bases removed from V and 0 bases from J, the gap between germline ends came to 15 bases. Germline V CDR1 and CDR2: LNHDA, SQIVND (reference sequence). CDR3 length equals 15 residues. The CDR3 coding sequence is TGTGCCAGTACTTTTCGCCACCGAACTAACTATGGCTACACCTTC. Its translation is CASTFRHRTNYGYTF. Full variable domain (outside the CDR3, taken from reference TRBV19 and TRBJ1-2): DGGITQSPKYLFRKEGQNVTLSCEQNLNHDAMYWYRQDPGQGLRLIYYSQIVNDFQKGDIAEGYSVSREKKESFPLTVTSAQKNPTAFYLCASTFRHRTNYGYTFGSGTRLTVV.

This chain links TRBV5-1 with TRBJ1-6, with D possibly matching TRBD1 (6 bases). Deletions cut 2 bases from V and 9 bases from J, with 24 bases between. This CDR3 comprises 18 residues. Germline lookup yields CDR1 SGHRS and CDR2 YFSETQ. DNA of the CDR3: TGCGCCAGCAGCTTAGAGCCTCTGCGGGGCCTAGGGGGTTCACCCCTCCACTTT. This sequence encodes CASSLEPLRGLGGSPLHF. The entire variable domain, with the rest obtained from reference TRBV5-1 and TRBJ1-6, is as follows: KAGVTQTPRYLIKTRGQQVTLSCSPISGHRSVSWYQQTPGQGLQFLFEYFSETQRNKGNFPGRFSGRQFSNSRSEMNVSTLELGDSALYLCASSLEPLRGLGGSPLHFGNGTRLTVT.

The rearrangement joins TRBV28 to TRBJ1-5; a possible D gene is TRBD1 (5 bases). Per the germline V gene, CDR1 is MDHEN and CDR2 is SYDVKM. V was shortened by 4 bases and J by 7 bases, with 20 bases between the two germline ends. The CDR3 length is 16 residues. The CDR3 nucleotides read TGTGCCAGCAGTTACGTATTGGGGAAGGGGCGGCAGCCCCAGCATTTT. Translated, it gives CASSYVLGKGRQPQHF. Combining the CDR3 with reference TRBV28 and TRBJ1-5 gives the whole variable domain DVKVTQSSRYLVKRTGEKVFLECVQDMDHENMFWYRQDPGLGLRLIYFSYDVKMKEKGDIPEGYSVSREKKERFSLILESASTNQTSMYLCASSYVLGKGRQPQHFGDGTRLSIL.

The genes are TRBV19 and TRBJ2-3, with a weak D call TRBD2 (6 bases). Per the germline V gene, CDR1 is LNHDA and CDR2 is SQIVND (reference sequence). With 1 base removed from V and 4 bases from J, the gap between germline ends came to 24 bases. The length of the CDR3 is 19 residues. This chain's CDR3 is CASSIVNLGRRGVADTQYF. The CDR3 region has the DNA TGTGCCAGTAGTATAGTGAATCTGGGCCGGAGGGGAGTCGCAGATACGCAGTATTTT.

The V and J genes are TRBV27 and TRBJ1-2; D not resolved. The CDR3 length is 13 residues. Germline V gives CDR1 MNHEY, CDR2 SMNVEV (reference sequence). Trimming left V 8 bases short and J 1 base short, with 11 bases between. CDR3 sequence reads: CASGPRGNYGYTF. The CDR3 region has the DNA TGTGCCAGCGGGCCAAGAGGTAACTATGGCTACACCTTC.

J is TRBJ2-3 and V is TRBV5-1; no clear D. The CDR3 extends over 14 amino acids. V dropped 5 bases and J dropped 2 bases, with 12 bases sitting between them. CDR1 is SGHRS, CDR2 YFSETQ, per germline. CDR3 coding DNA: TGCGCCAGCAGTTTTAGACTGTACACAGATACGCAGTATTTT. Translating it yields CASSFRLYTDTQYF.

The chain combines TRBV9 with TRBJ2-2, with D perhaps matching TRBD1 (6 bases). V lost 2 bases and J lost 4, with 12 bases in between. Germline CDR1 reads SGDLS; CDR2 reads YYNGEE. The CDR3 spans 15 residues. The DNA for the CDR3 is TGTGCCAGCAGCGTCTCACAGGGAGTCACCGGGGAGCTGTTTTTT. Translating gives CASSVSQGVTGELFF.